Presented here are 28 T cell receptor beta chains from one specimen sequenced in a study of blood T cell repertoires in COVID-19. Sequencing was performed with immunoSEQ multiplex PCR; in TCRdb, only in-frame clones are kept and a portion is missing. The table lists 150,000 to 170,000 clones, approximately 83% of them singletons, with roughly 29% in the top ten. The sequencing input was peripheral blood. The origin of the receptors is a woman aged 55-69 years with acute or convalescent COVID-19.

This clone showed up just once. The chain joins TRBV3-1 (or the pseudogene TRBV3-2) to TRBJ2-5; possible D gene TRBD2, 5 bases. There are 10 residues in the CDR3. Germline V lookup: CDR1 LGHDT, CDR2 YNNKEL (reference sequence). V lost 8 bases, J lost 4 bases, and 5 bases lay in between. In DNA, the CDR3 is TGTGCCAGCGGGAGAGAGACCCAGTACTTC. This sequence encodes CASGRETQYF.

This chain joins TRBV19 and TRBJ2-1; TRBD2 aligns across 7 bases. V shed 7 bases and J 9 bases; nucleotides not matched to a gene: 15. In germline, CDR1 is LNHDA, CDR2 SQIVND (reference sequence). The CDR3 covers 15 residues. CDR3 region: CASTPFRLAEGEQFF. The CDR3 DNA is TGTGCCAGTACCCCTTTTCGGCTAGCGGAAGGTGAGCAGTTCTTC.

The DNA for the CDR3 is TGTGCCAGCAGCCAGATGAACACTGAAGCTTTCTTT. The encoded protein is CASSQMNTEAFF. V and J are TRBV6-5 and TRBJ1-1; D not certain. Germline CDR1 MNHEY, CDR2 SVGAGI. V was shortened by 6 bases and J by 0 bases, with 5 bases between the two germline ends. The CDR3 runs to 12 residues.

This rearrangement joins TRBV9 to TRBJ1-4; no clear D gene. Deletions cut 0 bases from V and 5 bases from J, with 8 bases between. CDR1 and CDR2 (germline): SGDLS, YYNGEE. The CDR3 is 14 residues long. The CDR3 loop reads CASSVGVLNEKLFF. Written as DNA, the CDR3 is TGTGCCAGCAGCGTAGGAGTCCTCAATGAAAAACTGTTTTTT.

This chain links TRBV30 with TRBJ2-3; unclear D gene. Germline V lookup: CDR1 GTSNPN, CDR2 SVGIG (reference sequence). The CDR3 is 14 residues long. V lost 3 bases to trimming and J lost 7 bases, with 17 bases between them. The CDR3 loop is CAWRGGSRLHTQYF. In DNA form, the CDR3 reads TGTGCCTGGAGGGGTGGGTCCCGACTCCATACGCAGTATTTT.

V gene TRBV30 combines with J gene TRBJ1-4; TRBD1 might be the D (5 bases). The V end lost 4 bases, the J end lost 0 bases, and 9 bases lay between the germline ends. Germline values: CDR1 GTSNPN, CDR2 SVGIG (reference sequence). This CDR3 has 14 amino acids. The CDR3 DNA is TGTGCCTGGACCAGGGATGCAACTAATGAAAAACTGTTTTTT. Its translation is CAWTRDATNEKLFF.

The chain has TRBV7-3 and TRBJ1-2; 8 bases are shared with TRBD1. J was trimmed by 4 bases and V by 1 base; bases with no gene match: 5. The CDR3 totals 15 residues. Germline CDR1 is SGHTA and CDR2 is FQGTGA. The CDR3 region is CASSLNGQGRYGYTF. In DNA form, the CDR3 reads TGTGCCAGCAGCTTAAATGGACAGGGCCGCTATGGCTACACCTTC.

The chain joins TRBV28 to TRBJ2-1, with 7 positions matching TRBD1. J gave up 6 bases and V 5 bases, and 10 bases lay outside the gene matches. The germline V gene has CDR1 MDHEN and CDR2 SYDVKM. This CDR3 region has 15 residues. CDR3 sequence (DNA): TGTGCCAGCAGTCCAACCCGGACAGGCCTCAATGAGCAGTTCTTC. Translation gives CASSPTRTGLNEQFF.

The J gene is TRBJ1-5, the V gene TRBV2; maybe TRBD1 (5 bases). The CDR3 covers 15 residues. V dropped 0 bases and J dropped 7 bases, with 13 bases sitting between them. The germline gives CDR1 SNHLY, CDR2 FYNNEI. The CDR3 DNA follows: TGTGCCAGCAGTGAAGCGCTAAGGGGCAGGCAGCCCCAGCATTTT. Translated: CASSEALRGRQPQHF.

The sample holds one count of this clone. The chain has TRBV5-4 and TRBJ2-5; TRBD2 aligns across 11 bases. CDR3 length: 19 amino acids. The J segment lost 2 bases and the V segment lost 1 base, leaving 13 bases of the junction unmatched. Germline V lookup: CDR1 SGHNT, CDR2 YYREEE (reference sequence). The CDR3 DNA follows: TGTGCCAGCAGCTTGAGGCTAGCGGGGGGACTAGAGAATCAAGAGACCCAGTACTTC. Its protein product is CASSLRLAGGLENQETQYF.

CDR3 nucleotides: TGTGCCAGCAGCCCGACACAGGGGGTCTCTGGAAACACCATATATTTT. It is translated as CASSPTQGVSGNTIYF. The chain combines TRBV7-9 with TRBJ1-3; 8 nucleotides agree with TRBD1. Trimming removed 5 bases from V and 0 bases from J; junction bases left unmatched: 6. This CDR3 contains 16 residues. Germline V CDR1 and CDR2: SEHNR, FQNEAQ (reference sequence).

This rearrangement joins TRBV6-5 to TRBJ1-2; D gene uncertain. From germline, CDR1 is MNHEY and CDR2 SVGAGI. V lost 5 bases to trimming and J lost 1 base, with 14 bases between them. This CDR3 comprises 15 residues. Here the CDR3 DNA reads TGTGCCAGCAGTCAGAATCCGACACTTAACTATGGCTACACCTTC. It specifies CASSQNPTLNYGYTF.

The chain couples TRBV11-1 to TRBJ1-1; D might be TRBD1 (6 bases). Germline V gene lookup returns CDR1 SGHAT and CDR2 FQDESV (reference sequence). The CDR3 sequence is 14 residues long. Trimming stripped 1 base from V and 2 bases from J, with 8 bases between. CDR3 region: CASSLGGQNTEAFF. CDR3 sequence (DNA): TGTGCCAGCAGCTTAGGGGGACAAAACACTGAAGCTTTCTTT.

The genes are TRBV25-1 and TRBJ2-5; D possibly corresponds to TRBD1 (7 bases). There are 17 residues in the CDR3. Deletions cut 8 bases from V and 0 bases from J, with 22 bases between. Germline CDR1 MGHDK, CDR2 SYGVNS. This chain's CDR3 is CASPSLGGQPYQETQYF. The CDR3 DNA reads TGTGCCAGCCCGAGCCTCGGGGGACAGCCCTACCAAGAGACCCAGTACTTC.

This sequence joins TRBV6-6 and TRBJ1-2; D is uncertain. V was clipped by 0 bases and J by 2 bases, with 7 bases between them. This CDR3 comprises 14 residues. Germline loops: CDR1 MNHNY, CDR2 SVGAGI (reference sequence). The CDR3 loop is CASSYSFENYGYTF. As DNA, the CDR3 is TGTGCCAGCAGTTACTCGTTCGAGAACTATGGCTACACCTTC.

CDR3 region: CASSLRDREKLFF. CDR3 nucleotides: TGTGCCAGCAGTTTAAGGGACAGAGAAAAACTGTTTTTT. The chain combines TRBV28 with TRBJ1-4, with TRBD1 identical over 7 bases. The CDR3 is 13 amino acids. Germline V gene data show CDR1 as MDHEN and CDR2 as SYDVKM. V shed 2 bases and J 8 bases; nucleotides not matched to a gene: 2. The whole variable domain, filled in from reference TRBV28 and TRBJ1-4, reads DVKVTQSSRYLVKRTGEKVFLECVQDMDHENMFWYRQDPGLGLRLIYFSYDVKMKEKGDIPEGYSVSREKKERFSLILESASTNQTSMYLCASSLRDREKLFFGSGTQLSVL.

J is TRBJ1-2 and V is TRBV29-1; possibly TRBD1 for D (5 bases). The V and J ends lost 5 bases and 13 bases respectively, with 8 bases between them. Germline-derived CDR1 and CDR2 are SQVTM and ANQGSEA. The CDR3 covers 8 residues. CDR3 DNA sequence: TGCAGCGTTCGCGGGGGCACCTTC. This gives the protein CSVRGGTF. Using reference TRBV29-1 and TRBJ1-2 for the parts outside the CDR3, the full variable domain is SAVISQKPSRDICQRGTSLTIQCQVDSQVTMMFWYRQQPGQSLTLIATANQGSEATYESGFVIDKFPISRPNLTFSTLTVSNMSPEDSSIYLCSVRGGTFGSGTRLTVV.

This clone was observed a single time. DNA for the CDR3: TGTGCCAGCAGCTCGGGGACTCAGGCGAGAGATACGCAGTATTTT. It encodes CASSSGTQARDTQYF. The chain couples TRBV7-2 to TRBJ2-3; weak D call: TRBD2 (6 bases). Germline V CDR1 and CDR2: SGHTA, FQGNSA. V lost 4 bases and J 5 bases, leaving 16 bases between the germline ends. The CDR3 covers 15 residues.

The genes are TRBV7-2 and TRBJ2-1; TRBD2 is a possible D gene (5 bases). Germline CDR1 SGHTA, CDR2 FQGNSA. V lost 6 bases, J lost 8 bases, and 14 bases lay in between. There are 13 residues in the CDR3. The CDR3 region has the DNA TGTGCCAGCAGTTCCTATCTGGACTATGAGCAGTTCTTC. This gives the protein CASSSYLDYEQFF. Combining the CDR3 with reference TRBV7-2 and TRBJ2-1 gives the whole variable domain GAGVSQSPSNKVTEKGKDVELRCDPISGHTALYWYRQSLGQGLEFLIYFQGNSAPDKSGLPSDRFSAERTGGSVSTLTIQRTQQEDSAVYLCASSSYLDYEQFFGPGTRLTVL.

In regard to this clone: The junction does not match germline at one end; this may be a read error. This rearrangement joins TRBV5-1 to TRBJ1-4; 8 bases map to TRBD1. The CDR3 consists of 15 residues. The V gene's germline CDR1 is SGHRS and CDR2 YFSETQ. The chain's CDR3 is CASSFQGATSEKLFF. The CDR3 nucleotides read TGCGCCAGCAGCTTTCAGGGGGCAACTAGTGAAAAACTGTTTTTT.

The chain uses TRBV29-1 and TRBJ1-1; D gene uncertain. The CDR3 loop spans 12 amino acids. V was shortened by 8 bases and J by 0 bases, with 10 bases between the two germline ends. Germline values: CDR1 SQVTM, CDR2 ANQGSEA. CDR3 in amino acids: CSITVMNTEAFF. CDR3 sequence (DNA): TGCAGCATAACAGTCATGAACACTGAAGCTTTCTTT.

This clone was found once. The chain links TRBV29-1 to TRBJ1-1; D not certain. V was clipped by 3 bases and J by 5 bases, with 13 bases between them. CDR3 length: 13 amino acids. The V gene's germline CDR1 is SQVTM and CDR2 ANQGSEA. CDR3 protein: CSVDDGEGTEAFF. In DNA, the CDR3 is TGCAGCGTTGATGATGGGGAGGGAACTGAAGCTTTCTTT.

V is TRBV5-5 and J is TRBJ1-2; tentative D call: TRBD1 (5 bases). V lost 1 base and J lost 1, with 11 bases in between. Germline V lookup: CDR1 SGHKS, CDR2 YYEKEE (reference sequence). The CDR3 is made up of 15 amino acids. CDR3 in DNA: TGTGCCAGCAGCTTGTTCCAGGGAGGTAACTATGGCTACACCTTC. Residues: CASSLFQGGNYGYTF.

V gene TRBV5-1 combines with J gene TRBJ2-7; possibly TRBD2 for D (6 bases). In germline, CDR1 is SGHRS, CDR2 YFSETQ. Trimming stripped 4 bases from V and 1 base from J, with 15 bases between. The CDR3 has 15 residues. This chain's CDR3 is CASSRDGGWSYEQYF. The CDR3 DNA reads TGCGCCAGCAGCCGAGACGGGGGATGGTCCTACGAGCAGTACTTC.

The chain has TRBV3-1 (or the pseudogene TRBV3-2) and TRBJ2-3, with D maybe TRBD2 (6 bases). Germline loops: CDR1 LGHDT, CDR2 YNNKEL (reference sequence). V was trimmed by 4 bases and J by 2 bases, leaving 16 bases between them. The CDR3 is 16 residues long. The DNA of the CDR3 is TGTGCCAGCAGCCGCCTTGGAGGGGCAGACACAGATACGCAGTATTTT. Encoded protein: CASSRLGGADTDTQYF.

This clone came up a few times. The rearrangement joins TRBV7-3 to TRBJ1-1; D perhaps matches TRBD1 (6 bases). Germline CDR1 SGHTA, CDR2 FQGTGA. The V end was cut by 1 base, the J end by 1 base, with 10 bases between. The CDR3 is 15 amino acids. This chain's CDR3 is CASSLNMGQNTEAFF. The CDR3 DNA is TGTGCCAGCAGCTTAAATATGGGACAGAACACTGAAGCTTTCTTT.

The J gene is TRBJ1-1, the V gene TRBV18, with 9 bases identical to TRBD1. Germline CDR1 reads KGHSH; CDR2 reads LQKENI. The V segment lost 2 bases and the J segment 0 bases; nucleotides outside the gene matches: 1. The CDR3 covers 15 residues. The CDR3 nucleotides are TGTGCCAGCTCACCATGGGACAGGGTGAACACTGAAGCTTTCTTT. Its translation: CASSPWDRVNTEAFF.

The chain is built from TRBV19 and TRBJ2-7; the D gene is possibly TRBD1 (6 bases). The germline V gene has CDR1 LNHDA and CDR2 SQIVND (reference sequence). The CDR3 spans 14 residues. The germline V and J ends were trimmed by 6 bases and 0 bases, with 12 bases remaining between them. CDR3 nucleotides: TGTGCCAGTAGGAGGGACATAAGCTCCTACGAGCAGTACTTC. Protein product: CASRRDISSYEQYF.